This T cell receptor (beta chain) was obtained from a study of T cell changes during pregnancy in multiple sclerosis. The ends were cut back, 0 bases at V and 7 bases at J, with 17 bases in the middle. CDR1 is LGHNA and CDR2 is YSLEER in the germline V gene. This CDR3 spans 16 amino acids. Only in-frame clones appear in the TCRdb table, and some are missing; sequencing was by immunoSEQ multiplex PCR. The repertoire holds about 17,000 clones, about 84% seen once, with about 9.6% in the top ten. This clonotype was obtained from a female donor with multiple sclerosis, enrolled in a pregnancy study. This chain links TRBV4-3 with TRBJ2-3; D might be TRBD2 (7 bases). Sequenced material: CD8+ T cells from peripheral blood mononuclear cells, taken after pregnancy. The CDR3 is CASSQDGGGLYYTQYF. CDR3 in DNA: TGCGCCAGCAGCCAAGATGGGGGGGGCTTGTACTATACGCAGTATTTT.